This TCR beta chain derives from a study of Graves' ophthalmopathy and Graves' hyperthyroidism. Uncontrolled infections, other autoimmune diseases, pregnancy or lactation barred patients from enrollment. This clonotype showed up many times. Its specificity is not known. The authors amplified TCR beta CDR3 regions from RNA transcripts. HTBI primers served in a first-round RT-PCR, which a second-round multiplex PCR followed. Using its own MiXCR run on the multiplex PCR reads, TCRdb lists one record per CDR3 protein. The profile shows about 550,000 distinct CDR3 sequences, under 45% of them singletons. The CDR3 covers 14 residues. V was clipped by 8 bases and J by 7 bases, with 17 bases between them. Germline V CDR1 and CDR2: SGHDN, FVKESK. Points from the study as a whole: Detection in blood was also observed for most expanded thyroid clonotypes above 0.001 frequency.

The origin of this receptor is an adult man with Graves' hyperthyroidism. The V and J genes are TRBV14 and TRBJ2-2, with D possibly being TRBD1 (6 bases). Sequencing was carried out using peripheral blood or thyroid tissue (not recorded which). CDR3 in amino acids: CASRRDMIDGELFF. Here the CDR3 DNA reads TGTGCCAGCCGAAGGGACATGATAGACGGGGAGCTGTTTTTT.